This entry describes one T cell receptor beta chain. Its antigen is not known. This PCR relied on a set of 60 Vbeta primers and 13 Jbeta primers. The data were produced by immunoSEQ multiplex PCR, yet TCRdb's version contains in-frame clones alone and is incomplete. The sample holds over 120,000 clones, around 75% seen once. With V trimmed by 8 bases and J by 0 bases, 7 bases remained unmatched. This CDR3 contains 16 residues. Per germline, CDR1 ENHRY and CDR2 SYGVKD. This sample was taken from a study of cytomegalovirus exposure and HLA in healthy donors. Study results and caveats: What TCR beta sequences reportedly achieved was accurate prediction of HLA-A and HLA-B alleles in most subjects. CMV serostatus alone was available as immune exposure information. There were a few CMV-associated chains whose specificity for CMV antigens was confirmed in vitro. Later on, analysis showed that most CMV-associated TCR beta chains appeared to be HLA-restricted.

V and J are TRBV10-3 and TRBJ2-6, with 7 bases that match TRBD1. Sequenced input: PBMCs. This TCR was sampled from a woman under 40 in good health and CMV-seronegative. CDR3 region: CAIGDSLLSGANVLTF. The DNA of the CDR3 is TGTGCCATCGGGGACAGCCTTCTCTCTGGGGCCAACGTCCTGACTTTC.